The present T cell receptor beta chain was sequenced within a study of blood T cells in healthy people across ages. Trimming cost V 3 bases and J 2 bases, with 13 bases left between them. Germline CDR1 is MDHEN and CDR2 is SYDVKM. There are 15 residues in the CDR3. RNA extraction gave at least 5 micrograms of total RNA per sample. For the second PCR, which ran for about 6 to 11 cycles, a sample-barcoded 5' primer and a J-beta primer mix were used. TCRdb processed the 5' RACE reads anew with MiXCR; each CDR3 protein has one entry. In the table there are a few hundred thousand distinct CDR3 sequences, about half of which are singletons.

This receptor was identified in a man in his sixties in good health. The rearrangement joins TRBV28 to TRBJ2-5, with D possibly matching TRBD2 (7 bases). The specimen was blood. The CDR3 reads CASSLGGRQQETQYF. As DNA, the CDR3 is TGTGCCAGCAGTTTGGGGGGGCGGCAACAAGAGACCCAGTACTTC.